A single sample is the source of the 21 T cell receptor beta chains below, sequenced in a study of T cell responses to AZD1222 COVID-19 vaccine. Only in-frame clones appear in the TCRdb table, and some are missing; sequencing was by immunoSEQ multiplex PCR. The sample shows around 120,000 clones, 90% to 95% of them seen only once. The sample here was peripheral blood, taken on day 0 of AZD1222 vaccination. The source of these receptors is an adult in good health.

The chain uses TRBV6-5 and TRBJ1-1, with unresolved D. This CDR3 region has 12 residues. The V gene's germline CDR1 is MNHEY and CDR2 SVGAGI. Trimming removed 7 bases from V and 1 base from J, with 7 bases in between. The CDR3 sequence: CASKMGNTEAFF. The CDR3, as DNA: TGTGCCAGCAAAATGGGGAACACTGAAGCTTTCTTT.

The chain couples TRBV28 to TRBJ1-1; TRBD1 matches 8 bases. Germline V gives CDR1 MDHEN, CDR2 SYDVKM. Losses at the gene ends were 5 bases for V and 5 bases for J; bases not matched to a gene: 1. The CDR3 runs to 12 residues. In nucleotides, the CDR3 is TGTGCCAGCAGTCGGACAGGGACTGAAGCTTTCTTT. Its protein product is CASSRTGTEAFF.

The chain has TRBV15 and TRBJ1-5; TRBD1 matches at 11 bases. The CDR3 consists of 16 residues. V lost 3 bases and J lost 5; bases outside the gene matches: 6. In germline, CDR1 is LNHNV, CDR2 YYDKDF (reference sequence). CDR3 sequence (DNA): TGTGCCACCAGCAGTGCCCCGGGACAGGGGGATCAGCCCCAGCATTTT. This encodes CATSSAPGQGDQPQHF.

The rearrangement links TRBV28 to TRBJ2-3; no clear D gene. The CDR3 extends over 17 amino acids. Looked up from germline, CDR1 is MDHEN and CDR2 is SYDVKM. V lost 2 bases and J lost 1, with 16 bases in between. The DNA of the CDR3 is TGTGCCAGCAGTTTAGAGCTTTCCCCGATACGCACAGATACGCAGTATTTT. Its translation: CASSLELSPIRTDTQYF.

The chain has TRBV25-1 and TRBJ2-1; no definite D call. The V end was cut by 1 base, the J end by 3 bases, with 4 bases between. Germline V gene data show CDR1 as MGHDK and CDR2 as SYGVNS. The CDR3 has 13 residues. For the CDR3, the DNA is TGTGCCAGCAGTGAATGGAACTACAATGAGCAGTTCTTC. Amino acid sequence: CASSEWNYNEQFF.

This rearrangement joins TRBV19 to TRBJ2-1; D unclear. Trimming shortened V by 10 bases and J by 0 bases, and 16 bases separated the two germline ends. The CDR3 is 15 residues long. Germline V gene data show CDR1 as LNHDA and CDR2 as SQIVND (reference sequence). This CDR3 is CATNPRTSSYNEQFF. The CDR3 region has the DNA TGTGCCACCAATCCCCGGACCAGCTCCTACAATGAGCAGTTCTTC.

The chain couples TRBV2 to TRBJ1-4; D is possibly TRBD1 (6 bases). Germline CDR1 SNHLY, CDR2 FYNNEI. The length of the CDR3 is 15 residues. V lost 6 bases and J lost 7, with 18 bases in between. Written as DNA, the CDR3 is TGTGCCAGCAGGGTTATACAGGGCAGGGGTGAAAAACTGTTTTTT. Translation: CASRVIQGRGEKLFF.

The chain combines TRBV18 with TRBJ1-2; D remains ambiguous. The CDR3 length is 15 residues. V was shortened by 2 bases and J by 4 bases, with 14 bases between the two germline ends. Germline V gene data show CDR1 as KGHSH and CDR2 as LQKENI. The CDR3 sequence: CASSPSEGPGYGYTF. Written as DNA, the CDR3 is TGTGCCAGCTCACCATCGGAAGGGCCCGGCTATGGCTACACCTTC.

The chain is built from TRBV19 and TRBJ2-5; possibly TRBD2 for D (7 bases). Germline assignment: CDR1 LNHDA and CDR2 SQIVND (reference sequence). The CDR3 has 14 amino acids. V lost 6 bases and J 2 bases, leaving 13 bases between the germline ends. The CDR3 here is CASSPRGGQETQYF. DNA for the CDR3: TGTGCCAGTAGCCCAAGGGGGGGACAAGAGACCCAGTACTTC.

CDR3: CASSLGGQGPWPQHF. CDR3 DNA sequence: TGTGCCAGCAGCCTGGGGGGACAGGGCCCTTGGCCCCAGCATTTT. The chain employs TRBV7-9 and TRBJ1-5, with TRBD1 matching over 9 bases. CDR3 length: 15 amino acids. Germline CDR1 is SEHNR and CDR2 is FQNEAQ (reference sequence). The V and J ends lost 5 bases and 9 bases, in that order; junction bases with no gene match: 11.

CDR3 sequence (DNA): TGTGCCAGCATAAGCGTTAGTGAGCAGTTCTTC. Amino acids: CASISVSEQFF. This chain joins TRBV27 and TRBJ2-1, with D hard to call. This CDR3 is built from 11 residues. Germline V gives CDR1 MNHEY, CDR2 SMNVEV (reference sequence). V was cut by 7 bases and J by 9 bases, with 10 bases left in between.

The chain joins TRBV29-1 to TRBJ2-7, with 8 positions matching TRBD2. CDR3 size: 13 residues. The germline V gene encodes CDR1 SQVTM and CDR2 ANQGSEA. The junction had 2 bases not matched to a gene; V was cut back by 1 base and J by 3 bases. The CDR3 sequence is CSVEVAGLYEQYF. In DNA form, the CDR3 reads TGCAGCGTTGAAGTAGCGGGGCTCTACGAGCAGTACTTC.

The chain employs TRBV7-9 and TRBJ1-2, with D unresolved. V was pared by 4 bases and J by 4 bases, with 10 bases between. CDR1 SEHNR and CDR2 FQNEAQ come from the germline V gene (reference sequence). The CDR3 is 13 amino acids. CDR3 in amino acids: CASSSSASYGYTF. CDR3 sequence (DNA): TGTGCCAGCAGCTCTTCAGCAAGCTATGGCTACACCTTC.

The rearrangement joins TRBV6-1 to TRBJ1-1; TRBD1 matches 7 bases. CDR3 length equals 17 residues. The junction had 9 bases not matched to a gene; V was cut back by 2 bases and J by 0 bases. Germline V gives CDR1 MNHNS, CDR2 SASEGT. CDR3: CASSERRGTAMNTEAFF. Here the CDR3 DNA reads TGTGCCAGCAGTGAAAGAAGGGGGACAGCCATGAACACTGAAGCTTTCTTT.

The rearrangement joins TRBV19 to TRBJ2-7, with TRBD1 identical over 8 bases. The CDR3 is made up of 15 amino acids. Germline V gives CDR1 LNHDA, CDR2 SQIVND (reference sequence). The V segment lost 2 bases and the J segment 2 bases; nucleotides outside the gene matches: 5. The chain's CDR3 is CASSIRQGAPYEQYF. The CDR3 DNA reads as TGTGCCAGTAGTATAAGGCAGGGGGCCCCCTACGAGCAGTACTTC.

The chain carries TRBV5-1 and TRBJ2-5; D gene ambiguous. Germline V gives CDR1 SGHRS, CDR2 YFSETQ. V lost 3 bases and J 2 bases, leaving 8 bases between the germline ends. This CDR3 has 13 amino acids. The CDR3 protein is CASSSNTQETQYF. The CDR3 bases are TGCGCCAGCAGCTCCAACACGCAAGAGACCCAGTACTTC.

The CDR3: CASSSLKRDGWSNEQFF. CDR3 sequence (DNA): TGTGCCAGTAGTTCATTGAAACGGGACGGTTGGAGCAATGAGCAGTTCTTC. The chain links TRBV19 to TRBJ2-1; D may correspond to TRBD1 or TRBD2 (5 bases each). The CDR3 spans 17 residues. V was cut by 5 bases and J by 6 bases, with 23 bases left in between. Germline lookup yields CDR1 LNHDA and CDR2 SQIVND (reference sequence).

The CDR3 loop reads CAWSGQGRYEQYF. DNA of the CDR3: TGTGCCTGGTCGGGACAAGGACGCTACGAGCAGTACTTC. This chain joins TRBV30 and TRBJ2-7, with D tentatively TRBD1 (6 bases). Germline V lookup: CDR1 GTSNPN, CDR2 SVGIG (reference sequence). V was trimmed by 5 bases and J by 3 bases, leaving 14 bases between them. The CDR3 has 13 residues. The variable domain in full, completed from reference TRBV30 and TRBJ2-7, reads SQTIHQWPATLVQPVGSPLSLECTVEGTSNPNLYWYRQAAGRGLQLLFYSVGIGQISSEVPQNLSASRPQDRQFILSSKKLLLSDSGFYLCAWSGQGRYEQYFGPGTRLTVT.

The chain recombines TRBV27 with TRBJ2-2; 8 nucleotides agree with TRBD2. Germline values: CDR1 MNHEY, CDR2 SMNVEV (reference sequence). CDR3 length: 16 residues. The junction had 5 bases not matched to a gene; V was cut back by 1 base and J by 4 bases. This CDR3 is CASSLFRGRTTGELFF. CDR3 nucleotide sequence: TGTGCCAGCAGTTTATTTCGCGGGAGGACCACCGGGGAGCTGTTTTTT.

The chain links TRBV6-2 or TRBV6-3 to TRBJ2-3; tentatively, D is TRBD1 or TRBD2 (5 bases each). Trimming shortened V by 2 bases and J by 0 bases, and 18 bases separated the two germline ends. The CDR3 extends over 18 amino acids. The germline gives CDR1 MNHEY, CDR2 SVGEGT. The CDR3 nucleotides are TGTGCCAGCAGTTACCCCGCGTGGGACCCCCTAAGCACAGATACGCAGTATTTT. This codes for CASSYPAWDPLSTDTQYF.

This clone was detected once. This chain joins TRBV28 and TRBJ2-7; tentatively, D is TRBD2 (6 bases). The CDR3 length is 14 residues. V was cut by 3 bases and J by 2 bases, with 11 bases left in between. The germline V gene encodes CDR1 MDHEN and CDR2 SYDVKM. This CDR3 reads CASSFLGRTYEQYF. For the CDR3, the DNA is TGTGCCAGCAGTTTCCTCGGGAGAACCTACGAGCAGTACTTC.